This T cell receptor (beta chain) was captured in a study of CD8+ T cells in alopecia areata. This clone was recorded only once. Germline CDR1 and CDR2: SGHRS and YFSETQ. This CDR3 contains 18 residues. Unmatched junction bases numbered 12, after V lost 2 bases and J lost 1 base. It was cDNA, reverse transcribed from extracted RNA, that served as the sequencing template. The method was immunoSEQ multiplex PCR; TCRdb's version includes in-frame clones alone and lacks a portion of them. This sample has 170,000 or so clones, with 50% to 70% found just once. Regarding treatment: oral pan-JAK inhibitor, 5-10 mg twice daily. PBMCs were stained for CD3, CD4 and CD8, and CD4+ and CD8+ T cells were sorted.

The specimen comprised CD4+ T cells sorted from blood, sampled at week 4, from a patient treated with tofacitinib. The source is a human donor with alopecia areata. V and J are TRBV5-1 and TRBJ2-5, with TRBD2 identical over 9 bases. The chain's CDR3 is CASSFGTSPLPSQETQYF. CDR3 DNA sequence: TGCGCCAGCAGCTTCGGGACTAGCCCTTTGCCGTCCCAAGAGACCCAGTACTTC.